Below, 3 T cell receptor beta chains from the same sample are listed, as sequenced in a study of cytomegalovirus exposure and HLA in healthy donors. The PCR used 60 Vbeta and 13 Jbeta primers. Method: immunoSEQ multiplex PCR; TCRdb's copy keeps in-frame clones and lacks some. The sample yields roughly 120,000 clones, under 85% seen once. Material: PBMCs. These receptors came from a woman aged 50 to 60 in good health and CMV-seropositive.

Note on this clone: One end of the junction fails to match germline, which may point to a read error. This chain connects TRBV6-1 to TRBJ2-3; TRBD2 aligns across 12 bases. This CDR3 comprises 17 residues. CDR1 is MNHNS and CDR2 is SASEGT in the germline V gene. CDR3 sequence: CAISELAGGSSTDTQYF. DNA of the CDR3: TGTGCCATCAGTGAACTAGCGGGGGGTTCTAGCACAGATACGCAGTATTTT.

This chain uses TRBV28 with TRBJ2-6, with a weak D call TRBD1 (5 bases). This CDR3 region has 16 residues. Germline V gene lookup returns CDR1 MDHEN and CDR2 SYDVKM. V was cut by 3 bases and J by 2 bases, with 11 bases left in between. DNA of the CDR3: TGTGCCAGCAGTTTGCAGGGTTTCACTGGGGCCAACGTCCTGACTTTC. It is translated as CASSLQGFTGANVLTF.

The V gene is TRBV5-4, the J gene TRBJ1-6, with 7 bases lining up with TRBD1. Germline trimming cut 5 bases from V and 10 bases from J; bases unmatched to any gene: 9. This CDR3 has 14 residues. CDR1 and CDR2 (germline): SGHNT, YYREEE (reference sequence). The CDR3 loop reads CASRHDRAGSPLHF. The CDR3 region has the DNA TGTGCCAGCAGGCACGACAGGGCCGGATCACCCCTCCACTTT. Looking up the rest from reference TRBV5-4 and TRBJ1-6 gives the full variable domain: ETGVTQSPTHLIKTRGQQVTLRCSSQSGHNTVSWYQQALGQGPQFIFQYYREEENGRGNFPPRFSGLQFPNYSSELNVNALELDDSALYLCASRHDRAGSPLHFGNGTRLTVT.